The 29 T cell receptor beta chains reported below all come from one sample, sequenced in a study of blood T cell repertoires in COVID-19. Data came from immunoSEQ multiplex PCR; TCRdb stores just in-frame clones and leaves some out. The table shows about 250,000 clones, with about four fifths occurring only once. Sequences were obtained from peripheral blood. The source of these receptors is a man aged 80 or over with acute or convalescent COVID-19.

The CDR3, as DNA: TGTGCCAGCAGCCCTCAAGGGGGCGGGGCGAACACTGAAGCTTTCTTT. It encodes CASSPQGGGANTEAFF. The gene calls are TRBV5-4 and TRBJ1-1; TRBD1 matches at 7 bases. V was clipped by 4 bases and J by 1 base; unmatched bases: 10. Per the germline V gene, CDR1 is SGHNT and CDR2 is YYREEE (reference sequence). The CDR3 consists of 16 residues.

The chain uses TRBV28 and TRBJ1-2; a weak D match, TRBD1 (5 bases). The CDR3 has 13 residues. CDR1 MDHEN and CDR2 SYDVKM come from the germline V gene. Trimming left V 7 bases short and J 5 bases short, with 14 bases between. In nucleotides, the CDR3 is TGTGCCAGCATCCTAGGGGTTGGGTATGGCTACACCTTC. This encodes CASILGVGYGYTF.

A note on this clone: A much larger clonotype is one base distant, so this may be a read error. Other DNA sequences from this sample encode an identical CDR3 as well. The rearrangement uses TRBV7-9 and TRBJ2-7; D might be TRBD1 (6 bases). Per the germline V gene, CDR1 is SEHNR and CDR2 is FQNEAQ (reference sequence). Trimming cost V 5 bases and J 0 bases, with 11 bases left between them. The CDR3 is 14 amino acids. The CDR3: CASSPRTASYEQYF. DNA of the CDR3: TGTGCCAGCAGCCCTCGGACAGCCTCCTACGAGCAGTACTTC.

The rearrangement links TRBV6-5 to TRBJ1-2; the D gene is possibly TRBD1 (6 bases). Germline V gene data show CDR1 as MNHEY and CDR2 as SVGAGI. The CDR3 sequence is 15 residues long. Trimming stripped 6 bases from V and 8 bases from J, with 22 bases between. The CDR3 DNA reads TGTGCCAGCAGACCCGTGGCAGGGGCTCTATCCGGCTACACCTTC. Protein sequence: CASRPVAGALSGYTF.

V gene TRBV6-4 combines with J gene TRBJ2-3; the D is unclear. The germline V gene has CDR1 MRHNA and CDR2 SNTAGT. The CDR3 is made up of 14 amino acids. Deletions cut 3 bases from V and 1 base from J, with 8 bases between. CDR3 sequence (DNA): TGTGCCAGCAGTGATCGACTTCGCACAGATACGCAGTATTTT. Its translation is CASSDRLRTDTQYF.

V gene TRBV6-5 combines with J gene TRBJ2-7, with D tentatively TRBD1 (6 bases). Trimming shortened V by 6 bases and J by 0 bases, and 9 bases separated the two germline ends. The germline CDR1 and CDR2 sequences are MNHEY and SVGAGI. The CDR3 loop spans 13 amino acids. The CDR3 DNA reads TGTGCCAGCAGCCAGGACAGCTCCTACGAGCAGTACTTC. Translating it yields CASSQDSSYEQYF.

The CDR3 sequence is CASSAHGGQVGEQFF. CDR3 nucleotide sequence: TGTGCCAGCAGTGCCCATGGGGGACAGGTCGGTGAGCAGTTCTTC. This chain connects TRBV2 to TRBJ2-1; 8 nucleotides agree with TRBD1. The V gene's germline CDR1 is SNHLY and CDR2 FYNNEI. This CDR3 comprises 15 residues. The ends lost 4 bases at V and 9 bases at J; junction bases unmatched: 11.

The rearrangement joins TRBV6-5 to TRBJ2-7, with 7 bases matching TRBD1. V dropped 2 bases and J dropped 3; count of bases not matched to a gene: 7. There are 15 residues in the CDR3. Germline V gives CDR1 MNHEY, CDR2 SVGAGI. CDR3 residues: CASSYVQGFGYEQYF. In DNA form, the CDR3 reads TGTGCCAGCAGTTACGTACAGGGGTTCGGCTACGAGCAGTACTTC.

The chain has TRBV19 and TRBJ2-1; 9 bases are a match to TRBD2. With 6 bases clipped from V and 2 bases from J, the junction kept 5 bases outside the gene matches. This CDR3 has 15 amino acids. Germline V gene sequence: CDR1 LNHDA, CDR2 SQIVND (reference sequence). The CDR3 region has the DNA TGTGCCAGTAGGTATAGCGGGAGAACCTACAATGAGCAGTTCTTC. Translation gives CASRYSGRTYNEQFF.

Only one count was recorded for this clone. V gene TRBV6-5 combines with J gene TRBJ2-5, with a possible D match to TRBD2 (6 bases). The length of the CDR3 is 13 residues. Per germline, CDR1 MNHEY and CDR2 SVGAGI. The germline V and J ends were trimmed by 7 bases and 5 bases, with 14 bases remaining between them. The CDR3 sequence: CASTAGGLETQYF. CDR3 sequence (DNA): TGTGCCAGCACCGCCGGAGGGCTGGAGACCCAGTACTTC.

This clone was counted many times. This chain joins TRBV30 and TRBJ2-7, with D possibly matching TRBD1 (7 bases). The CDR3 consists of 13 residues. Germline V gives CDR1 GTSNPN, CDR2 SVGIG (reference sequence). Trimming took off 1 base at V and 7 bases at J, with 14 bases between the two ends. CDR3 coding DNA: TGTGCCTGGAGTGAGGAGGGGGCGGGGGAGCAGTACTTC. Its translation is CAWSEEGAGEQYF.

CDR3 in DNA: TGTGCCAGCAGCTTGGAAGCGGGAGGCTACAATGAGCAGTTCTTC. Translated: CASSLEAGGYNEQFF. This chain connects TRBV5-6 to TRBJ2-1, with 9 bases matching TRBD2. Germline lookup yields CDR1 SGHDT and CDR2 YYEEEE. CDR3 length: 15 residues. The J segment lost 3 bases and the V segment lost 0 bases, leaving 1 base of the junction unmatched.

The sample holds a few counts of this clone. The gene calls are TRBV11-1 and TRBJ2-3; tentatively, D is TRBD2 (5 bases). The V gene lost 5 bases and the J gene lost 0 bases, with 15 bases spanning the gap. Germline CDR1 reads SGHAT; CDR2 reads FQDESV (reference sequence). The CDR3 is 16 residues long. The CDR3 sequence: CASSPFLRASTDTQYF. CDR3 nucleotide sequence: TGTGCCAGCAGCCCGTTCCTGAGGGCTAGCACAGATACGCAGTATTTT.

The chain recombines TRBV5-1 with TRBJ2-1, with a tentative D call TRBD1 (6 bases). The CDR3 runs to 14 residues. Germline V CDR1 and CDR2: SGHRS, YFSETQ. The ends were cut back, 0 bases at V and 6 bases at J, with 10 bases in the middle. As DNA, the CDR3 is TGCGCCAGCAGCTTGGGTGGGACACTCAATGAGCAGTTCTTC. Translation: CASSLGGTLNEQFF. Full variable domain (outside the CDR3, taken from reference TRBV5-1 and TRBJ2-1): KAGVTQTPRYLIKTRGQQVTLSCSPISGHRSVSWYQQTPGQGLQFLFEYFSETQRNKGNFPGRFSGRQFSNSRSEMNVSTLELGDSALYLCASSLGGTLNEQFFGPGTRLTVL.

The rearrangement joins TRBV5-1 to TRBJ2-3; 12 nucleotides agree with TRBD2. From germline, CDR1 is SGHRS and CDR2 YFSETQ. The V and J ends lost 3 bases and 0 bases, in that order; junction bases with no gene match: 5. This CDR3 contains 17 residues. The DNA for the CDR3 is TGCGCCAGCAGCTCGGGACTAGCGGGCCCGAGCACAGATACGCAGTATTTT. This gives the protein CASSSGLAGPSTDTQYF.

The chain employs TRBV7-9 and TRBJ2-7; possible D gene TRBD2, 5 bases. Trimming left V 3 bases short and J 4 bases short, with 13 bases between. The germline gives CDR1 SEHNR, CDR2 FQNEAQ (reference sequence). The CDR3 is 14 amino acids. CDR3 loop: CASSLGIAGYEQYF. The CDR3 bases are TGTGCCAGCAGCTTGGGCATTGCGGGTTACGAGCAGTACTTC.

The chain has TRBV7-9 and TRBJ1-6; TRBD1 matches at 8 bases. The CDR3 covers 19 residues. Germline V gene sequence: CDR1 SEHNR, CDR2 FQNEAQ (reference sequence). J gave up 2 bases and V 5 bases, and 14 bases lay outside the gene matches. CDR3 amino acids: CASSPLGTGLFTYNSPLHF. CDR3 nucleotides: TGTGCCAGCAGCCCACTCGGGACAGGACTCTTCACCTATAATTCACCCCTCCACTTT.

The chain employs TRBV18 and TRBJ1-2; D possibly corresponds to TRBD1 (6 bases). The germline V and J ends were trimmed by 4 bases and 2 bases, with 8 bases remaining between them. This CDR3 has 13 amino acids. The germline CDR1 and CDR2 sequences are KGHSH and LQKENI. Written as DNA, the CDR3 is TGTGCCAGCTCACTGCAGGGGAACTATGGCTACACCTTC. Amino acids: CASSLQGNYGYTF.

The V gene is TRBV2, the J gene TRBJ1-4; 8 positions match TRBD1. The CDR3 is made up of 11 amino acids. Germline CDR1 and CDR2: SNHLY and FYNNEI. In nucleotides, the CDR3 is TGTGCGACAGGGGATCGCGGAAAACTGTTTTTT. Protein product: CATGDRGKLFF.

J is TRBJ1-1 and V is TRBV2; 8 nucleotides match TRBD1. The CDR3 totals 14 residues. CDR1 is SNHLY and CDR2 is FYNNEI in the germline V gene. V lost 7 bases and J lost 2; bases outside the gene matches: 6. The CDR3 protein is CASNYRGLNTEAFF. The CDR3 coding sequence is TGTGCCAGCAACTACAGGGGGTTAAACACTGAAGCTTTCTTT. The full variable domain, in which reference TRBV2 and TRBJ1-1 provide the parts outside the CDR3, is EPEVTQTPSHQVTQMGQEVILRCVPISNHLYFYWYRQILGQKVEFLVSFYNNEISEKSEIFDDQFSVERPDGSNFTLKIRSTKLEDSAMYFCASNYRGLNTEAFFGQGTRLTVV.

The J gene is TRBJ2-2, the V gene TRBV19, with 10 bases fitting TRBD2. Germline CDR1 reads LNHDA; CDR2 reads SQIVND (reference sequence). The CDR3 length is 17 residues. V was clipped by 4 bases and J by 1 base; unmatched bases: 6. This CDR3 is CASSTSIAGGNTGELFF. DNA for the CDR3: TGTGCCAGTAGTACTTCCATAGCGGGAGGGAACACCGGGGAGCTGTTTTTT.

The rearrangement joins TRBV19 to TRBJ2-7; the match to TRBD1 covers 7 bases. Looked up from germline, CDR1 is LNHDA and CDR2 is SQIVND (reference sequence). CDR3 length: 15 amino acids. Trimming cost V 6 bases and J 2 bases; bases outside gene matches: 10. CDR3 DNA sequence: TGTGCCAGTAGAGGGGACAGCCGGGGCACCTACGAGCAGTACTTC. Its translation: CASRGDSRGTYEQYF.

This chain connects TRBV18 to TRBJ1-5; maybe TRBD1 (6 bases). The CDR3 runs 15 residues. The germline CDR1 and CDR2 sequences are KGHSH and LQKENI. The V gene lost 6 bases and the J gene lost 4 bases, with 16 bases spanning the gap. The DNA for the CDR3 is TGTGCCAGCTCCCCTACTGACAGGACTAATCAGCCCCAGCATTTT. It specifies CASSPTDRTNQPQHF.

The chain recombines TRBV10-2 with TRBJ1-2; 7 bases line up with TRBD1. The CDR3 totals 13 residues. Per the germline V gene, CDR1 is WSHSY and CDR2 is SAAADI. The V and J ends lost 6 bases and 7 bases, in that order; junction bases with no gene match: 8. CDR3 sequence reads: CASSPDRVFGYTF. CDR3 bases: TGCGCCAGCAGCCCCGACAGGGTCTTTGGCTACACCTTC.

The rearrangement links TRBV6-5 to TRBJ1-5; no definite D call. The CDR3 sequence is 14 residues long. From germline, CDR1 is MNHEY and CDR2 SVGAGI. The V gene lost 6 bases and the J gene lost 6 bases, with 15 bases spanning the gap. For the CDR3, the DNA is TGTGCCAGCAGCCCCTCGGGGTGGGGTCAGCCCCAGCATTTT. This translates into CASSPSGWGQPQHF.

V usage is TRBV2 and J usage is TRBJ2-1, with 12 bases fitting TRBD2. Germline CDR1 SNHLY, CDR2 FYNNEI. CDR3 length equals 16 residues. With V trimmed by 6 bases and J by 10 bases, 13 bases remained unmatched. CDR3 coding DNA: TGTGCCAGCAGCTCGAGACTAGCGGGGGACCGCGGGGAGCAGTTCTTC. Translation gives CASSSRLAGDRGEQFF. Full variable domain (remainder filled in from reference TRBV2 and TRBJ2-1): EPEVTQTPSHQVTQMGQEVILRCVPISNHLYFYWYRQILGQKVEFLVSFYNNEISEKSEIFDDQFSVERPDGSNFTLKIRSTKLEDSAMYFCASSSRLAGDRGEQFFGPGTRLTVL.

The V and J genes are TRBV28 and TRBJ1-6, with D perhaps matching TRBD1 (5 bases). CDR1 is MDHEN, CDR2 SYDVKM, per germline. The CDR3 runs 14 residues. Trimming cost V 6 bases and J 8 bases, with 14 bases left between them. CDR3 region: CASSPRPGHSPLHF. The CDR3 bases are TGTGCCAGCAGCCCCCGGCCAGGGCATTCACCCCTCCACTTT.

The chain couples TRBV27 to TRBJ1-2; 11 bases are shared with TRBD1. This CDR3 spans 16 amino acids. Trimming at V came to 6 bases and at J to 7 bases, leaving 13 bases not matched to a gene. Germline values: CDR1 MNHEY, CDR2 SMNVEV (reference sequence). The CDR3 region has the DNA TGTGCCAGCAGCCGTCTCCGGGACAGGGGGATAAGTGGCTACACCTTC. Protein product: CASSRLRDRGISGYTF.

The chain joins TRBV19 to TRBJ1-2; D is unclear. This CDR3 is 15 amino acids long. The V end was cut by 1 base, the J end by 4 bases, with 13 bases between. In germline, CDR1 is LNHDA, CDR2 SQIVND (reference sequence). DNA for the CDR3: TGTGCCAGTAGTATAGGGTCCCCGGTCGGCTATGGCTACACCTTC. Translation gives CASSIGSPVGYGYTF.